Below, 5 T cell receptor beta chains from the same sample are listed, as sequenced in a study of cytomegalovirus exposure and HLA in healthy donors. PCR amplification relied on 60 Vbeta primers (plus 13 Jbeta primers). Some clones are missing from TCRdb's copy, which holds only in-frame ones; the method was immunoSEQ multiplex PCR. The top ten hold 2.5% to 3.5% of the sample, which has some 67,000 clones, 65% to 85% seen once. The sequenced material came from PBMCs. These receptors were collected from a woman aged 25-40 years in good health and CMV-seronegative.

This clone was counted a few times. The genes are TRBV4-1 and TRBJ1-3; D is unclear. Trimming shortened V by 4 bases and J by 6 bases, and 16 bases separated the two germline ends. Germline assignment: CDR1 MGHRA and CDR2 YSYEKL. This CDR3 is 15 amino acids long. CDR3 residues: CASSLGNRSPNTIYF. The DNA of the CDR3 is TGCGCCAGCAGCCTCGGGAACCGGTCCCCAAACACCATATATTTT.

This clone was found once. The rearrangement links TRBV6-6 to TRBJ1-1, with D hard to call. CDR3 length equals 15 residues. Germline V CDR1 and CDR2: MNHNY, SVGAGI (reference sequence). Trimming shortened V by 5 bases and J by 2 bases, and 15 bases separated the two germline ends. This CDR3 is CASSLTEVLNTEAFF. For the CDR3, the DNA is TGTGCCAGCAGTCTTACGGAGGTCCTTAACACTGAAGCTTTCTTT.

The gene calls are TRBV30 and TRBJ1-4; 9 bases fit TRBD1. V lost 0 bases, J lost 8 bases, and 1 base stayed unmatched. Germline V lookup: CDR1 GTSNPN, CDR2 SVGIG (reference sequence). The CDR3 consists of 13 residues. CDR3 bases: TGTGCCTGGAGTGTACAGGGGGCGGAAAAACTGTTTTTT. It yields the protein CAWSVQGAEKLFF.

The table lists this clone with a count of one. The chain carries TRBV11-2 and TRBJ2-2, with TRBD1 matching 9 bases. The trim removed 5 bases at V and 4 bases at J, leaving 11 bases unmatched. The CDR3 loop spans 17 amino acids. CDR1 and CDR2 (germline): SGHAT, FQNNGV. The CDR3 reads CASSPLPGQGGTGELFF. CDR3 in DNA: TGTGCCAGCAGCCCTCTCCCGGGACAGGGAGGCACCGGGGAGCTGTTTTTT.

The chain has TRBV6-5 and TRBJ1-3; D not certain. Trimming pared 7 bases from V and 4 bases from J, leaving 5 bases between. The germline CDR1 and CDR2 sequences are MNHEY and SVGAGI. The CDR3 loop spans 11 amino acids. CDR3 residues: CASIEGNTIYF. CDR3 bases: TGTGCCAGCATAGAGGGAAACACCATATATTTT.